Following are 10 T cell receptor beta chains from one sample sequenced in a study of T cells in Graves' hyperthyroidism and ophthalmopathy. Regions amplified from RNA transcripts were the TCR beta CDR3 regions. Carried out on the TCR CDR3, a first-round RT-PCR used the HTBI primer set. In TCRdb, the multiplex PCR reads were re-called with MiXCR into one record per CDR3 protein. The profile covers 390,000 or so distinct CDR3 sequences, with roughly 14% appearing a single time and about 13% taken by the ten largest. Material for sequencing was blood. The receptors originated from a man aged 18-30 years with Graves' ophthalmopathy.

This clonotype was seen many times. The chain recombines TRBV7-9 with TRBJ2-4; 7 bases are shared with TRBD1. Germline loops: CDR1 SEHNR, CDR2 FQNEAQ (reference sequence). Trimming took 5 bases from V and 8 from J; bases not matched to a gene: 9. CDR3 length equals 14 residues. The CDR3 sequence is CASSRIDRADIQYF. For the CDR3, the DNA is TGTGCCAGCAGCCGAATTGACAGGGCGGACATTCAGTACTTC.

This clonotype occurred many times. CDR3 nucleotides: TGTGCCAGCAGGCTAGAGAGCTCCTACAATGAGCAGTTCTTC. Translating it yields CASRLESSYNEQFF. The chain is built from TRBV6-1 and TRBJ2-1; D unresolved. The germline V and J ends were trimmed by 6 bases and 0 bases, with 9 bases remaining between them. Germline V lookup: CDR1 MNHNS, CDR2 SASEGT. The CDR3 extends over 14 amino acids.

This clonotype was recorded many times. The chain has TRBV15 and TRBJ2-5; 8 bases match TRBD1. V lost 4 bases and J lost 2; bases outside the gene matches: 12. This CDR3 has 17 amino acids. The germline CDR1 and CDR2 sequences are LNHNV and YYDKDF (reference sequence). The CDR3 nucleotides are TGTGCCACCAGCAAAGCGTGGGACAGGCGAAATCAAGAGACCCAGTACTTC. Encoded protein: CATSKAWDRRNQETQYF.

In this sample, this clonotype turned up many times. The genes are TRBV29-1 and TRBJ1-2; D is possibly TRBD1 (5 bases). The V gene's germline CDR1 is SQVTM and CDR2 ANQGSEA. V dropped 6 bases and J dropped 4 bases, with 15 bases sitting between them. This CDR3 spans 13 amino acids. The CDR3 nucleotides read TGCAGCGTGTCCGACTCGGGACCCTATGGCTACACCTTC. Translating gives CSVSDSGPYGYTF.

The V and J genes are TRBV9 and TRBJ1-5; possibly TRBD1 for D (6 bases). This CDR3 comprises 19 residues. V lost 0 bases, J lost 0 bases, and 19 bases lay in between. Germline values: CDR1 SGDLS, CDR2 YYNGEE. CDR3 coding DNA: TGTGCCAGCAGCGTAGTGGGGGGGCCGTCAAACTATAGCAATCAGCCCCAGCATTTT. Its translation is CASSVVGGPSNYSNQPQHF. Filled out from reference TRBV9 and TRBJ1-5, the complete variable domain reads DSGVTQTPKHLITATGQRVTLRCSPRSGDLSVYWYQQSLDQGLQFLIQYYNGEERAKGNILERFSAQQFPDLHSELNLSSLELGDSALYFCASSVVGGPSNYSNQPQHFGDGTRLSIL.

This clonotype was detected ten times or more. CDR3 DNA sequence: TGCGCCAGCAGCTTGGCAACAGGTACTGAAGCTTTCTTT. Its protein product is CASSLATGTEAFF. The V call is TRBV5-1, the J call TRBJ1-1; weak D call: TRBD1 (5 bases). V dropped 0 bases and J dropped 5 bases, with 8 bases sitting between them. Germline V gene data show CDR1 as SGHRS and CDR2 as YFSETQ. The CDR3 length is 13 residues. The full variable domain, rest sourced from reference TRBV5-1 and TRBJ1-1, is KAGVTQTPRYLIKTRGQQVTLSCSPISGHRSVSWYQQTPGQGLQFLFEYFSETQRNKGNFPGRFSGRQFSNSRSEMNVSTLELGDSALYLCASSLATGTEAFFGQGTRLTVV.

This clonotype was counted at least ten times. The CDR3 spells CASSEGTTYGYTF. DNA of the CDR3: TGTGCCAGCAGTGAAGGGACAACCTATGGCTACACCTTC. This chain connects TRBV2 to TRBJ1-2; a weak D match, TRBD1 (5 bases). With 1 base removed from V and 4 bases from J, the gap between germline ends came to 7 bases. Germline CDR1 reads SNHLY; CDR2 reads FYNNEI. The CDR3 is made up of 13 amino acids.

This clonotype was counted ten times or more. The V and J genes are TRBV7-2 and TRBJ2-7; D gene uncertain. From germline, CDR1 is SGHTA and CDR2 FQGNSA. The CDR3 covers 11 residues. V was pared by 4 bases and J by 6 bases, with 7 bases between. The CDR3 reads CASSSKLEQYF. The CDR3 nucleotides are TGTGCCAGCAGCTCCAAGCTCGAGCAGTACTTC.

This clonotype has ten or more counts. The V call is TRBV3-1, the J call TRBJ2-7; TRBD1 matches 9 bases. The CDR3 is 15 residues long. From germline, CDR1 is LGHDT and CDR2 YNNKEL (reference sequence). The ends lost 4 bases at V and 0 bases at J; junction bases unmatched: 4. This chain's CDR3 is CASSRGTGPSYEQYF. The CDR3 DNA follows: TGTGCCAGCAGCCGCGGGACAGGGCCCTCCTACGAGCAGTACTTC.

The chain links TRBV30 to TRBJ2-2; TRBD1 or TRBD2 may be the D gene (5 bases each). CDR1 and CDR2 (germline): GTSNPN, SVGIG (reference sequence). V dropped 2 bases and J dropped 4 bases, with 14 bases sitting between them. This CDR3 has 15 residues. CDR3 coding DNA: TGTGCCTGGAGTTACAACTGGGGGACCACCGGGGAGCTGTTTTTT. Translating it yields CAWSYNWGTTGELFF.